One and the same sample provided the 13 T cell receptor beta chains below, sequenced in a study of T cell responses to AZD1222 COVID-19 vaccine. Profiling relied on immunoSEQ multiplex PCR, and the TCRdb table lists in-frame clones only, not all of them. Of around 140,000 clones in the sample, around 85% were seen once. Specimen: peripheral blood, collected 28 days after the second dose of the MenACWY control vaccine. The receptor source for this set is an adult who received the MenACWY meningococcal vaccine as a control.

The chain combines TRBV21-1 with TRBJ1-3. TRBV21-1 is a known pseudogene. This CDR3 region has 14 residues. The CDR3 protein is CANNNRRARNTIYF. The CDR3 nucleotides read TGTGCCAACAACAACAGGCGCGCGAGGAACACCATATATTTT.

The genes are TRBV12-3 or TRBV12-4 and TRBJ1-5; D gene unclear. Trimming left V 6 bases short and J 3 bases short, with 9 bases between. This CDR3 contains 13 residues. CDR3: CASSPGNNQPQHF. For the CDR3, the DNA is TGTGCCAGCAGCCCGGGGAACAATCAGCCCCAGCATTTT.

CDR3 sequence reads: CASSLGLAISGANVLTF. The CDR3, as DNA: TGTGCCAGCAGTTTAGGACTAGCTATTTCTGGGGCCAACGTCCTGACTTTC. The chain uses TRBV27 and TRBJ2-6; 8 positions match TRBD2. This CDR3 has 17 amino acids. V was pared by 2 bases and J by 1 base, with 4 bases of the junction left unmatched. CDR1 is MNHEY and CDR2 is SMNVEV in the germline V gene (reference sequence).

The V gene is TRBV28, the J gene TRBJ1-3, with 8 bases aligning to TRBD1. This CDR3 is 16 amino acids long. CDR1 MDHEN and CDR2 SYDVKM come from the germline V gene. Trimming cost V 2 bases and J 4 bases; bases outside gene matches: 7. The CDR3 DNA reads TGTGCCAGCAGTTTAGAAGCAGGGGGCACCGGAAACACCATATATTTT. Translation: CASSLEAGGTGNTIYF.

The chain carries TRBV4-3 and TRBJ1-4; TRBD1 might be the D (5 bases). The V end was cut by 3 bases, the J end by 8 bases, with 16 bases between. Germline CDR1 and CDR2: LGHNA and YSLEER. The length of the CDR3 is 15 residues. CDR3 coding DNA: TGCGCCAGCAGCCACGGGGGTATAAGGAGCGAAAAACTGTTTTTT. Amino acid sequence: CASSHGGIRSEKLFF.

The rearrangement links TRBV11-3 to TRBJ1-1; 8 bases match TRBD1. Per germline, CDR1 SGHNT and CDR2 YENEEA. V lost 7 bases to trimming and J lost 11 bases; unmatched junction nucleotides: 18. The length of the CDR3 is 15 residues. The CDR3 DNA reads TGTGCCAGCACCATCGGATACGGGGACAGGATTTGGGCTTTCTTT. Residues: CASTIGYGDRIWAFF.

This clone was recorded once. The chain links TRBV19 to TRBJ1-2; 9 nucleotides align to TRBD1. In germline, CDR1 is LNHDA, CDR2 SQIVND (reference sequence). The CDR3 loop spans 14 amino acids. After removal of 5 bases from V and 8 bases from J, the junction contained 9 bases not matched to a gene. The CDR3 loop is CASSSRDRDRGYTF. The CDR3, as DNA: TGTGCCAGTAGTTCCCGGGACAGGGATCGGGGCTACACCTTC.

The chain has TRBV11-1 and TRBJ1-2; maybe TRBD1 (5 bases). Germline V CDR1 and CDR2: SGHAT, FQDESV (reference sequence). The CDR3 runs 14 residues. Trimming removed 3 bases at V and 0 bases at J, with 8 bases between. CDR3 protein: CASSFGGSNYGYTF. DNA of the CDR3: TGTGCCAGCAGCTTTGGGGGATCTAACTATGGCTACACCTTC.

The rearrangement links TRBV9 to TRBJ1-2, with 7 bases that match TRBD1. This CDR3 has 13 amino acids. Germline assignment: CDR1 SGDLS and CDR2 YYNGEE. Trimming at V came to 0 bases and at J to 11 bases, leaving 7 bases not matched to a gene. The CDR3 loop is CASSVADRRGYTF. As DNA, the CDR3 is TGTGCCAGCAGCGTAGCGGACAGGAGGGGTTACACCTTC.

The chain uses TRBV10-3 and TRBJ2-3; TRBD1 aligns across 10 bases. Unmatched junction bases numbered 7, after V lost 7 bases and J lost 0 bases. This CDR3 has 16 amino acids. The germline V gene has CDR1 ENHRY and CDR2 SYGVKD. Here the CDR3 DNA reads TGTGCCATCAAGCTGGGACAGGGGACAAGCACAGATACGCAGTATTTT. Translated, it gives CAIKLGQGTSTDTQYF.

The CDR3 spells CAISESTLAGGGDTQYF. The CDR3 DNA is TGTGCCATCAGTGAGTCGACTCTAGCGGGGGGTGGAGATACGCAGTATTTT. The rearrangement uses TRBV10-3 and TRBJ2-3; 11 bases match TRBD2. J gave up 5 bases and V 0 bases, and 7 bases lay outside the gene matches. Germline lookup yields CDR1 ENHRY and CDR2 SYGVKD. This CDR3 comprises 17 residues.

This chain uses TRBV6-1 with TRBJ2-7; D is uncertain. CDR3 size: 13 residues. CDR1 and CDR2 from the germline V gene are MNHNS and SASEGT. V gave up 1 base and J gave up 6 bases, with 10 bases separating them. CDR3 nucleotides: TGTGCCAGCAGTGAAGGACTCCAGAGCGAGCAGTACTTC. It is translated as CASSEGLQSEQYF.

This sequence joins TRBV6-6 and TRBJ2-2; maybe TRBD1 (6 bases). The CDR3 has 15 residues. V shed 2 bases and J shed 5 bases, with 12 bases lying between them. The V gene's germline CDR1 is MNHNY and CDR2 SVGAGI (reference sequence). The CDR3 region has the DNA TGTGCCAGCAGTTACACGGGCCAGGGGACCGGGGAGCTGTTTTTT. Its translation: CASSYTGQGTGELFF.